This T cell receptor beta chain appears in the sequencing data of a study of CD8 T cells in ankylosing spondylitis (dated by TCRdb to 2015 to 2018). Concerning the study at large: The study set out to find disease-linked TCR variants by profiling T cell receptor beta repertoires in ankylosing spondylitis patients and healthy donors. Peripheral blood was sampled, and synovial fluid was additionally collected from ankylosing spondylitis patients. The whole study cohort included under 140 healthy donors and 25 ankylosing spondylitis patients. On the study overall, not on this receptor specifically: A TCR beta motif made up of several highly homologous amino acid variants appeared to be characteristic of blood from ankylosing spondylitis patients. Some of the motif variants had been reported before in the synovial fluid and blood of reactive arthritis patients, a finding that suggests common disease-initiation mechanisms. Significant enrichment of the disease-linked clones was reported in matched synovial fluid samples from ankylosing spondylitis patients. In peripheral blood, the disease-linked clones were found at relatively low frequencies and had a CD8+ phenotype.

Synovial fluid samples were matched to blood samples from the same ankylosing spondylitis patients. TCRdb names Illumina HiSeq 2500 as the instrument used. Quantitative 5'-RACE with molecular barcodes was used to prepare TCR beta libraries. Processing in the source paper ran as follows. To identify disease-linked TCR variants, a new computational method was used, one built on a probabilistic model of VDJ rearrangement. TCRdb reanalyzed the raw reads on its own, using fastp at Q25 for trimming and MiXCR for clone calling, and kept in-frame beta chains. Every distinct CDR3 protein forms one entry, paired with its most common genes and DNA. The V and J calls were determined by TCRdb, not by the authors. Across this sample there are about 150,000 distinct CDR3 sequences, with 40% to 50% seen only once. The ten largest clones capture roughly 15% of the sample. By how much of the sample it makes up, this clonotype is medium-sized (0.01 to 0.1%). Its antigen is unknown. No base qualities exist here, and no much larger clone lies one base off it.

The CDR3 measures 13 amino acids from cysteine to phenylalanine. Only the CDR3 DNA stays, 39 bases, in frame from base 1. Based on the germline V gene, the CDR1 and CDR2 sequences are SQVTM and ANQGSEA. Between the V and J ends, shortened by 4 bases and 0 bases respectively, the junction contains 9 bases. Sequences were obtained from synovial fluid, either unsorted or a sorted T cell fraction (not recorded which). The V gene is TRBV29-1 and the J gene is TRBJ1-1, with an unclear D gene assignment. The clonotype originates from a male donor with ankylosing spondylitis. The DNA sequence reads TGCAGCGTTGCTGACATCATGAACACTGAAGCTTTCTTT. This sequence encodes CSVADIMNTEAFF.